The 13 T cell receptor beta chains listed next were all sequenced from one sample in a study of T cells in Graves' hyperthyroidism and ophthalmopathy. Using RNA transcripts as the source, TCR beta CDR3 regions were amplified. A set of HTBI primers served as the primers for a first-round RT-PCR of the TCR CDR3. Via MiXCR, TCRdb re-called the multiplex PCR reads, giving one row per CDR3 protein. The table has 200,000 to 250,000 distinct CDR3 sequences, about 18% seen once. The sequenced sample consisted of blood. The receptors were gathered from a man in his forties with Graves' hyperthyroidism.

The V gene is TRBV9, the J gene TRBJ1-2, with a possible D match to TRBD1 (5 bases). V was trimmed by 4 bases and J by 4 bases, leaving 17 bases between them. This CDR3 is 15 amino acids long. From germline, CDR1 is SGDLS and CDR2 YYNGEE. The DNA of the CDR3 is TGTGCCAGCAGCCCCAGCGGAGGACACTCCTATGGCTACACCTTC. This gives the protein CASSPSGGHSYGYTF.

This clonotype was observed once. This sequence joins TRBV7-2 and TRBJ1-2; no firm D call. V lost 5 bases, J lost 4 bases, and 17 bases lay in between. The CDR3 covers 15 residues. Germline V gene lookup returns CDR1 SGHTA and CDR2 FQGNSA. The CDR3 bases are TGTGCCAGCAGCCAAGATAGAAGAGAAGGCTATGGCTACACCTTC. This translates into CASSQDRREGYGYTF.

This clonotype was detected many times. The chain combines TRBV7-9 with TRBJ2-2; weak D call: TRBD2 (5 bases). This CDR3 contains 14 residues. Germline loops: CDR1 SEHNR, CDR2 FQNEAQ (reference sequence). Trimming removed 4 bases from V and 4 bases from J, with 10 bases in between. The CDR3 is CASSSLGLTGELFF. The CDR3 bases are TGTGCCAGCAGCTCACTAGGACTCACCGGGGAGCTGTTTTTT.

This clonotype was seen repeatedly, ten times or more. V is TRBV5-6 and J is TRBJ1-6; 7 nucleotides match TRBD1. Germline lookup yields CDR1 SGHDT and CDR2 YYEEEE. The V gene end was trimmed by 0 bases and the J gene end by 10 bases; junction bases not matched to a gene: 1. CDR3 size: 13 residues. CDR3 sequence (DNA): TGTGCCAGCAGCTTGGACAGGGGATCACCCCTCCACTTT. Its protein is CASSLDRGSPLHF.

This clonotype was picked up many times. V usage is TRBV7-8 and J usage is TRBJ2-1, with D unresolved. With 0 bases removed from V and 1 base from J, the gap between germline ends came to 13 bases. Germline values: CDR1 SGHVS, CDR2 FQNEAQ. The CDR3 is made up of 17 amino acids. CDR3 nucleotide sequence: TGTGCCAGCAGCTTAGCGGCGGCCGTCGGGTCCTACAATGAGCAGTTCTTC. The encoded protein is CASSLAAAVGSYNEQFF.

This clonotype was recorded many times. The chain is built from TRBV3-1 and TRBJ2-1; 16 positions match TRBD2. The V segment lost 3 bases and the J segment 7 bases; nucleotides outside the gene matches: 6. The CDR3 loop spans 17 amino acids. Per the germline V gene, CDR1 is LGHDT and CDR2 is YNNKEL (reference sequence). CDR3 nucleotides: TGTGCCAGCAGCCACACCGGGACTAGCGGGGGGGATAATGAGCAGTTCTTC. The encoded protein is CASSHTGTSGGDNEQFF.

This clonotype was counted ten times or more. This chain connects TRBV29-1 to TRBJ2-7; unclear D gene. The CDR3 totals 13 residues. Trimming left V 4 bases short and J 0 bases short, with 10 bases between. The germline V gene encodes CDR1 SQVTM and CDR2 ANQGSEA. CDR3 DNA sequence: TGCAGCGTTGCGGCCGAAAGCTCCTACGAGCAGTACTTC. Amino acids: CSVAAESSYEQYF.

This clonotype was detected many times. The V gene is TRBV11-1, the J gene TRBJ2-3, with 7 positions matching TRBD2. The V gene end was trimmed by 7 bases and the J gene end by 6 bases; junction bases not matched to a gene: 4. The germline V gene has CDR1 SGHAT and CDR2 FQDESV (reference sequence). This CDR3 has 12 residues. DNA for the CDR3: TGTGCCAGCACGGGACTACGCGATACGCAGTATTTT. It translates to CASTGLRDTQYF.

There are many counts of this clonotype. The rearrangement joins TRBV20-1 to TRBJ1-1; D is undetermined. The CDR3 runs 12 residues. In germline, CDR1 is DFQATT, CDR2 SNEGSKA (reference sequence). Trimming stripped 1 base from V and 5 bases from J, with 8 bases between. The DNA for the CDR3 is TGCAGTGCTAGAGTGCGAAGGACTGAAGCTTTCTTT. Translation: CSARVRRTEAFF.

This clonotype was observed at least ten times. The rearrangement joins TRBV2 to TRBJ2-1, with TRBD2 as a possible D gene (5 bases). The V gene's germline CDR1 is SNHLY and CDR2 FYNNEI. Trimming left V 4 bases short and J 3 bases short, with 13 bases between. The CDR3 spans 15 residues. The CDR3, as DNA: TGTGCCAGCAGTGCTGCCAGCGGCAACTACAATGAGCAGTTCTTC. Its protein product is CASSAASGNYNEQFF.

This clonotype has at least ten counts. V is TRBV5-1 and J is TRBJ2-3, with D perhaps TRBD2 (5 bases). CDR3 size: 13 residues. The germline CDR1 and CDR2 sequences are SGHRS and YFSETQ. V lost 9 bases to trimming and J lost 1 base, with 12 bases between them. CDR3: CATAGVGTDTQYF. The CDR3 DNA is TGCGCCACCGCCGGGGTTGGCACAGATACGCAGTATTTT.

V usage is TRBV7-2 and J usage is TRBJ1-4; a possible D gene is TRBD1 (5 bases). The V end lost 4 bases, the J end lost 7 bases, and 13 bases lay between the germline ends. The CDR3 runs 14 residues. CDR1 and CDR2 from the germline V gene are SGHTA and FQGNSA. Here the CDR3 reads CASSSFGGGEKLFF. Here the CDR3 DNA reads TGTGCCAGCAGCTCTTTCGGGGGAGGTGAAAAACTGTTTTTT.

This clonotype appeared many times. The CDR3 nucleotides read TGTGCCAGCAGTCCCCGGGAAAGCCAGCCCCAGCATTTT. Its protein product is CASSPRESQPQHF. This sequence joins TRBV12-3 or TRBV12-4 and TRBJ1-5; D gene uncertain. The CDR3 spans 13 residues. V dropped 5 bases and J dropped 7 bases, with 12 bases sitting between them.